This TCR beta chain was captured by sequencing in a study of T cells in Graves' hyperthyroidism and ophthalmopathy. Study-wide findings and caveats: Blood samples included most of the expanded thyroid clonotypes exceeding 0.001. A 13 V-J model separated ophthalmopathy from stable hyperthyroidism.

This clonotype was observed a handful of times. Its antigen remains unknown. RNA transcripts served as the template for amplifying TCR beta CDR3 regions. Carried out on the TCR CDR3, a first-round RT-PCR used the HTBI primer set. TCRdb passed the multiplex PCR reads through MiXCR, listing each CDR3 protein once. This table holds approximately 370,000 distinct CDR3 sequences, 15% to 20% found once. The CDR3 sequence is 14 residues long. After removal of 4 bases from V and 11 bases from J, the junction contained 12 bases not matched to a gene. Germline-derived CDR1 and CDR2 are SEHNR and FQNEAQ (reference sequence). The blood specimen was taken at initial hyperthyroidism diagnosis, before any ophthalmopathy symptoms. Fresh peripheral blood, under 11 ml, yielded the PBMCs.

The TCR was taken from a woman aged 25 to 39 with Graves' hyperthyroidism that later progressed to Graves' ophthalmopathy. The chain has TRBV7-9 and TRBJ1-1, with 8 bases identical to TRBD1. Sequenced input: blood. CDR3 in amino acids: CASSSSETGERAFF. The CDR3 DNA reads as TGTGCCAGCAGCTCCTCGGAGACAGGGGAGAGGGCTTTCTTT.